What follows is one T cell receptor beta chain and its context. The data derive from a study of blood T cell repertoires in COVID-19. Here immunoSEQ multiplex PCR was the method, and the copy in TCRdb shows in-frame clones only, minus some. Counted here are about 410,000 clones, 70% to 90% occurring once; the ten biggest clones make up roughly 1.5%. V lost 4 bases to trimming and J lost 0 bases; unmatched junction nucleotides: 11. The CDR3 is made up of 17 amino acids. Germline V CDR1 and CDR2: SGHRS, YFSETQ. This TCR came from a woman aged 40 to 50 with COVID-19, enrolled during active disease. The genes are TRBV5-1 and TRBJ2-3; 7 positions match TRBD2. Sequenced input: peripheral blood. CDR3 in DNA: TGCGCCAGCAGCGTGCGGGGGACGAGATATAGCACAGATACGCAGTATTTT. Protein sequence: CASSVRGTRYSTDTQYF.